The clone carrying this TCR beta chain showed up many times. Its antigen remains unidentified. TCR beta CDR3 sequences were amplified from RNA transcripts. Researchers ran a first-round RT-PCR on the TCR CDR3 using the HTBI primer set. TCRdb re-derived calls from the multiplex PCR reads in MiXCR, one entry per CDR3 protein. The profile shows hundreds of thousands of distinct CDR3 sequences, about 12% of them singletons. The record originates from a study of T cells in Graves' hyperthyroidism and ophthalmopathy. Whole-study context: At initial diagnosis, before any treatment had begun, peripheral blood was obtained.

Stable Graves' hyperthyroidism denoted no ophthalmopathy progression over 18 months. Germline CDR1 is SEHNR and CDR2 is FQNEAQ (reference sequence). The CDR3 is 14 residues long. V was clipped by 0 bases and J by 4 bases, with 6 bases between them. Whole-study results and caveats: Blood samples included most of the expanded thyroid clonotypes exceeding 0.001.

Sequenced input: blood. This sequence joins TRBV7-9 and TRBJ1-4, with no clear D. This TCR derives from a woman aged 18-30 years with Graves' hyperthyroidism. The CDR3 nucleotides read TGTGCCAGCAGCTTAGCGGGCCGTAATGAAAAACTGTTTTTT. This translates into CASSLAGRNEKLFF.